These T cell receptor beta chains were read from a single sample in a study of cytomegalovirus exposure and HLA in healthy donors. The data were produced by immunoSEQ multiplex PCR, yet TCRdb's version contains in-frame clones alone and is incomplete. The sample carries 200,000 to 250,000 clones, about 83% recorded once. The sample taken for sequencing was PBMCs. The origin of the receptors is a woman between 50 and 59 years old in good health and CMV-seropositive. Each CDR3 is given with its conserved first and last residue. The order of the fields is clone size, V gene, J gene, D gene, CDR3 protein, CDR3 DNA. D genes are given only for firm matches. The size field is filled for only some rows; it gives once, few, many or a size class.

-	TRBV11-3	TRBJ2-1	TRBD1	CASSLEGTGFREQFF	TGTGCCAGCAGCTTAGAGGGGACAGGGTTTCGAGAGCAGTTCTTC
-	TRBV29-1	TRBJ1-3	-	CSVAGDGNTIYF	TGCAGCGTTGCAGGGGACGGAAACACCATATATTTT
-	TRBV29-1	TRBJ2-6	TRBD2	CSVGGAGANVLTF	TGCAGCGTGGGGGGGGCTGGGGCCAACGTCCTGACTTTC
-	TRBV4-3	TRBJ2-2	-	CASSQEVLEGSDNTGELFF	TGCGCCAGCAGCCAAGAGGTTCTCGAGGGCAGCGACAACACCGGGGAGCTGTTTTTT
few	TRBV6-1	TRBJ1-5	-	CASSLLTGNQPQHF	TGTGCCAGCAGCCTCCTAACGGGCAATCAGCCCCAGCATTTT
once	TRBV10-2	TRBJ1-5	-	CASSQGYSNQPQHF	TGCGCCAGCAGTCAGGGTTATAGCAATCAGCCCCAGCATTTT
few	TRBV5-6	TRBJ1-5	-	CASSLISGEQPQHF	TGTGCCAGCAGCTTGATATCAGGGGAACAGCCCCAGCATTTT
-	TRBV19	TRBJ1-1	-	CASSRDYNEAFF	TGTGCCAGTAGTAGGGACTATAATGAAGCTTTCTTT
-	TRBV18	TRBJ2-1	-	CASSGPREDEQFF	TGTGCCAGCTCCGGACCTCGGGAAGATGAGCAGTTCTTC
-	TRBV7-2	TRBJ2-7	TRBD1	CASSLDPGTGLYF	TGTGCCAGCAGCTTAGATCCCGGGACAGGTTTGTACTTC
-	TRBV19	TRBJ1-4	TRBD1	CASSIAGTATNEKLFF	TGTGCCAGTAGTATAGCCGGGACAGCAACTAATGAAAAACTGTTTTTT
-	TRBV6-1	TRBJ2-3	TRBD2	CASELAGVDTQYF	TGTGCCAGCGAATTAGCGGGGGTTGATACGCAGTATTTT
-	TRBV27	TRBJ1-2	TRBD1	CASSPRQGLAGYTF	TGTGCCAGCAGTCCTAGACAGGGGTTGGCCGGCTACACCTTC
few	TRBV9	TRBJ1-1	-	CASSSGFGNTEAFF	TGTGCCAGCAGCTCAGGGTTTGGGAACACTGAAGCTTTCTTT
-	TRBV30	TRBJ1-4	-	CAWSVSGFNEKLFF	TGTGCCTGGAGTGTCTCGGGTTTCAACGAAAAACTGTTTTTT
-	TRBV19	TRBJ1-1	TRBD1	CASSLRQGALNTEAFF	TGTGCCAGTAGTCTACGACAGGGAGCCCTGAACACTGAAGCTTTCTTT
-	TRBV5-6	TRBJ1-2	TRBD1	CASRSVGTGANYGYTF	TGTGCCAGCAGATCTGTGGGGACAGGGGCTAACTATGGCTACACCTTC
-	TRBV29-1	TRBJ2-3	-	CSVEDPGGRMDTQYF	TGCAGCGTTGAAGATCCCGGGGGAAGAATGGATACGCAGTATTTT
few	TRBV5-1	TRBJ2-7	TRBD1	CASSLVGTGASYEQYF	TGCGCCAGCAGCTTGGTTGGGACAGGAGCATCCTACGAGCAGTACTTC
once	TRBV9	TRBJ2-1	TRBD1	CASSVAGQAYNEQFF	TGTGCCAGCAGCGTTGCGGGACAGGCATACAATGAGCAGTTCTTC
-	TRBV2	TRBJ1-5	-	CASSDVFGNQPQHF	TGTGCCAGCAGTGACGTGTTCGGGAATCAGCCCCAGCATTTT
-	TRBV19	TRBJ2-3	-	CASSPSGENADTQYF	TGTGCCAGTAGCCCATCGGGGGAGAACGCAGATACGCAGTATTTT
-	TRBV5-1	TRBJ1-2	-	CASSLADHRGYTF	TGCGCCAGCAGCTTGGCGGACCACAGGGGCTACACCTTC
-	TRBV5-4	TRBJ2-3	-	CASSLSEGTSTDTQYF	TGTGCCAGCAGCTTGTCTGAGGGGACATCTACAGATACGCAGTATTTT
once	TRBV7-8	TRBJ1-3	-	CASSLSGISGNTIYF	TGTGCCAGCAGCTTATCAGGGATCAGTGGAAACACCATATATTTT
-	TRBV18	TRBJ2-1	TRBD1	CASSPDRLGLNEQFF	TGTGCCAGCTCACCGGACAGGCTTGGGTTGAATGAGCAGTTCTTC
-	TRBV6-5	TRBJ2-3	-	CASSWSQATDTQYF	TGTGCCAGCAGTTGGTCGCAGGCCACAGATACGCAGTATTTT
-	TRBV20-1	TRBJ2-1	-	CSALFNNEQFF	TGCAGTGCTTTATTTAACAATGAGCAGTTCTTC
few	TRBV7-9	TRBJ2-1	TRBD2	CASSSPGLDYNEQFF	TGTGCCAGCAGCTCCCCGGGACTAGACTACAATGAGCAGTTCTTC
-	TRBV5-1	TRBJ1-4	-	CASSPTSTNEKLFF	TGCGCCAGCAGCCCAACATCAACTAATGAAAAACTGTTTTTT
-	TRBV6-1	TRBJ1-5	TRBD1	CASREYRGRNQPQHF	TGTGCCAGCAGGGAATACAGGGGACGCAATCAGCCCCAGCATTTT
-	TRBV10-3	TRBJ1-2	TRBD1	CAISGDRDNYGYTF	TGTGCCATCAGTGGAGACAGGGATAACTATGGCTACACCTTC
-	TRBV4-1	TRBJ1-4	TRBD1	CASSQAGTGAEKLFF	TGCGCCAGCAGCCAAGCCGGGACAGGGGCTGAAAAACTGTTTTTT
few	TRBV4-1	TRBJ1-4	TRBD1	CASSQPGQVISKLFF	TGCGCCAGCAGCCAACCGGGACAGGTTATCTCCAAACTGTTTTTT
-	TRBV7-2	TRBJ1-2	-	CASTVTQYGYTF	TGTGCCAGCACTGTAACACAATATGGCTACACCTTC
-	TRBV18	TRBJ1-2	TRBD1	CASSRGTGGMRGYTF	TGTGCCAGCTCACGTGGGACAGGGGGGATGAGAGGCTACACCTTC
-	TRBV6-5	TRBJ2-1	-	CASSFDRYNEQFF	TGTGCCAGCAGTTTTGACAGGTACAATGAGCAGTTCTTC
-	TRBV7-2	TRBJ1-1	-	CASSQGLLTEAFF	TGTGCCAGCAGCCAAGGACTGCTCACTGAAGCTTTCTTT
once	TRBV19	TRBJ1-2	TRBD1	CASSIGVEGARRGYTF	TGTGCCAGTAGTATAGGTGTCGAGGGGGCGCGTCGTGGCTACACCTTC
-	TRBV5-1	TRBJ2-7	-	CASSLVPTAPTSYEQYF	TGCGCCAGCAGCTTGGTCCCTACAGCTCCCACTAGTTACGAGCAGTACTTC
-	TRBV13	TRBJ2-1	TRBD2	CASSPGGNEQFF	TGTGCCAGCAGCCCGGGGGGCAATGAGCAGTTCTTC
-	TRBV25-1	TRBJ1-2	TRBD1	CASSRQGLSYGYTF	TGTGCCAGCAGTAGACAGGGGTTGAGCTATGGCTACACCTTC
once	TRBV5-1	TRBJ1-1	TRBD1	CASSSTGGLKDTEAFF	TGCGCCAGCAGCTCCACAGGGGGCCTCAAAGACACTGAAGCTTTCTTT
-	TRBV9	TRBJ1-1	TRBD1	CASSKTGATEAFF	TGTGCCAGCAGCAAGACAGGGGCCACTGAAGCTTTCTTT
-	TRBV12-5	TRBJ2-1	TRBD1	CASGLGQGPNEQFF	TGTGCTAGTGGTTTGGGACAGGGGCCGAATGAGCAGTTCTTC
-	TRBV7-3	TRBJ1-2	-	CASRPNDRLGYTF	TGTGCCAGCAGACCAAATGACAGGCTCGGCTACACCTTC
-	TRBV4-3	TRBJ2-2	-	CASSQAPTTNTGELFF	TGCGCCAGCAGCCAAGCCCCGACTACGAACACCGGGGAGCTGTTTTTT
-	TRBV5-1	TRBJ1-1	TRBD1	CASSLGTGGGTTEAFF	TGCGCCAGCAGCTTAGGGACAGGGGGAGGAACCACTGAAGCTTTCTTT
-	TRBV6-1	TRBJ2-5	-	CASSETTWETQYF	TGTGCCAGCAGTGAAACAACATGGGAGACCCAGTACTTC
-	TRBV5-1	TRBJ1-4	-	CASSRGEGSTNEKLFF	TGCGCCAGCAGCCGAGGGGAGGGATCAACTAATGAAAAACTGTTTTTT
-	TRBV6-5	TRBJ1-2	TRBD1	CASSYDGTGGLRGYTF	TGTGCCAGCAGTTACGATGGGACAGGGGGCCTAAGGGGCTACACCTTC
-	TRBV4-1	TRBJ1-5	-	CASSHPRGPQHF	TGCGCCAGCAGCCATCCTAGGGGGCCCCAGCATTTT